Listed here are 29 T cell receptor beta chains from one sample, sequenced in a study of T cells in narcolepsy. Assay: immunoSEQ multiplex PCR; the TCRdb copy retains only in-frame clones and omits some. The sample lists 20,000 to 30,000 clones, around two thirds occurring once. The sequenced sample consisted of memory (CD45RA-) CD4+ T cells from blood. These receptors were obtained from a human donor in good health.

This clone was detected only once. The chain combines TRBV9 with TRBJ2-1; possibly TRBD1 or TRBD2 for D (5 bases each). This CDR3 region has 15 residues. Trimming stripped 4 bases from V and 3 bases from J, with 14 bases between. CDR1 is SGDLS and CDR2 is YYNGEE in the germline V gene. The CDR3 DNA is TGTGCCAGCAGCACGGGGACGACCAACTACAATGAGCAGTTCTTC. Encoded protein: CASSTGTTNYNEQFF.

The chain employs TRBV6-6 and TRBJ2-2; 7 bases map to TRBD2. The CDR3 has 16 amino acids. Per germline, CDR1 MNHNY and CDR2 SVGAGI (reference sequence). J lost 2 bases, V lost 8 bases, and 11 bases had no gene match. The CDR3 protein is CASRLGEGTNTGELFF. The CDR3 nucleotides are TGTGCCAGCCGCCTGGGGGAGGGTACTAACACCGGGGAGCTGTTTTTT.

CDR3 DNA sequence: TGTGCCACCGCGTCAAGGGGTGCCGGGTACGAGCAGTACTTC. Translation gives CATASRGAGYEQYF. This chain joins TRBV6-1 and TRBJ2-7, with D possibly TRBD1 on 5 matching bases. The CDR3 contains 14 residues. V was cut by 10 bases and J by 4 bases, with 20 bases left in between. The germline V gene has CDR1 MNHNS and CDR2 SASEGT.

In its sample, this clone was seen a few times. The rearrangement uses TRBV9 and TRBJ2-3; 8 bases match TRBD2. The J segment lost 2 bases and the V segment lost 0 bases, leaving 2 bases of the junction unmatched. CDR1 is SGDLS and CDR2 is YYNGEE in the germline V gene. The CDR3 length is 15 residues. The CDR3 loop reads CASSVGAGATDTQYF. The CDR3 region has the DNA TGTGCCAGCAGCGTAGGAGCGGGAGCCACAGATACGCAGTATTTT.

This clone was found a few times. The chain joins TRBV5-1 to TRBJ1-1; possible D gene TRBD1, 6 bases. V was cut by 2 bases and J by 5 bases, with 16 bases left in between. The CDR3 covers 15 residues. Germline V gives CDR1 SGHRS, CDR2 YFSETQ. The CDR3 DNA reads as TGCGCCAGCAGCTTCAAAGCCGGACAGATAACTGAAGCTTTCTTT. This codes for CASSFKAGQITEAFF.

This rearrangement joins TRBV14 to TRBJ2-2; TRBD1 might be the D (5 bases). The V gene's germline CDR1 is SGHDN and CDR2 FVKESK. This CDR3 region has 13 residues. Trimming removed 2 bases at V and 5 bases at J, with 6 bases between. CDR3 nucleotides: TGTGCCAGCAGCCAAAGGGGTACCGGGGAGCTGTTTTTT. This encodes CASSQRGTGELFF.

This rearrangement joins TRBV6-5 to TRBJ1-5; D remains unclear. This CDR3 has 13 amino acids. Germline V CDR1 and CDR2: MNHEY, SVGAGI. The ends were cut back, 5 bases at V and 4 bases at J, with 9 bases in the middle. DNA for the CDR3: TGTGCCAGCAGTGAAGCGCGGAATCAGCCCCAGCATTTT. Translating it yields CASSEARNQPQHF.

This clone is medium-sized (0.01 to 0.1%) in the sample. CDR3 nucleotides: TGCGCCAGCAGCTCCGGACAGGTTTTAGGGGAGCAGTACTTC. This encodes CASSSGQVLGEQYF. The chain links TRBV5-1 to TRBJ2-7; 7 nucleotides align to TRBD1. Germline V CDR1 and CDR2: SGHRS, YFSETQ. This CDR3 has 14 residues. V shed 3 bases, J shed 7 bases, and the junction held 10 bases outside the gene matches.

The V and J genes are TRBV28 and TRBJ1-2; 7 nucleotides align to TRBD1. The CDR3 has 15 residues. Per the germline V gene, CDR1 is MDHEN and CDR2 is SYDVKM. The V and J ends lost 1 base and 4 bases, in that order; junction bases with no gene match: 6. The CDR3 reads CASSLSGGGGYGYTF. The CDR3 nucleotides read TGTGCCAGCAGTTTATCCGGAGGGGGCGGCTATGGCTACACCTTC.

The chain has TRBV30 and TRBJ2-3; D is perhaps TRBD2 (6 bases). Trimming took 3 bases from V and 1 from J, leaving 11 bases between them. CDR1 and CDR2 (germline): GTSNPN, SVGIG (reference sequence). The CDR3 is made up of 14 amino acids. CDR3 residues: CAWRRGLRTDTQYF. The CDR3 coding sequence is TGTGCCTGGAGACGGGGACTTCGCACAGATACGCAGTATTTT.

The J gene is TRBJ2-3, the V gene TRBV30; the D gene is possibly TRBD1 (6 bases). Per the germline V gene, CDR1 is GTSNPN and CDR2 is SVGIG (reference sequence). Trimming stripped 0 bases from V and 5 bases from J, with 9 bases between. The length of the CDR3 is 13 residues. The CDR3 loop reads CAWSVLGGDTQYF. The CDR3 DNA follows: TGTGCCTGGAGTGTACTAGGGGGAGATACGCAGTATTTT.

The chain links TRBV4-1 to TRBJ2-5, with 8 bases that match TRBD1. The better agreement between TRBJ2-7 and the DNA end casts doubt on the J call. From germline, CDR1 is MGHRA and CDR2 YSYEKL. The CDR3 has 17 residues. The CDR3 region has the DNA TGCGCCAGCAGCCCTGGAACAGGGGGTCCCCCCTCCTACGAGCAGTACTTC. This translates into CASSPGTGGPPSYEQYF.

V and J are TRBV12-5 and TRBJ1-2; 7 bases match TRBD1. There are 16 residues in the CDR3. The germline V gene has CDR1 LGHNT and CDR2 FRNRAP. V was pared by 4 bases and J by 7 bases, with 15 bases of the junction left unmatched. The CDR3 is CASGSSTQKGASGYTF. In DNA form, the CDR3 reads TGTGCTAGTGGTTCCTCTACCCAAAAGGGGGCGAGTGGCTACACCTTC.

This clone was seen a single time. The CDR3 loop reads CASTAGTNYEQYF. CDR3 DNA sequence: TGTGCCAGCACCGCGGGCACCAACTACGAGCAGTACTTC. V gene TRBV6-5 combines with J gene TRBJ2-7, with D perhaps TRBD2 (5 bases). The CDR3 consists of 13 residues. Germline V CDR1 and CDR2: MNHEY, SVGAGI. Trimming took 7 bases from V and 3 from J, leaving 13 bases between them.

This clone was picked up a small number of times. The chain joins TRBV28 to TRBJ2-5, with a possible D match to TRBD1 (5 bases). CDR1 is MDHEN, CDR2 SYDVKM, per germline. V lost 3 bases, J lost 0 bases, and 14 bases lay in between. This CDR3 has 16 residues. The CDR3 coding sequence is TGTGCCAGCAGTTTGGCAGGACACTGGGACCAAGAGACCCAGTACTTC. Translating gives CASSLAGHWDQETQYF. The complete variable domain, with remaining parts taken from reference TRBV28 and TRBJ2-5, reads DVKVTQSSRYLVKRTGEKVFLECVQDMDHENMFWYRQDPGLGLRLIYFSYDVKMKEKGDIPEGYSVSREKKERFSLILESASTNQTSMYLCASSLAGHWDQETQYFGPGTRLLVL.

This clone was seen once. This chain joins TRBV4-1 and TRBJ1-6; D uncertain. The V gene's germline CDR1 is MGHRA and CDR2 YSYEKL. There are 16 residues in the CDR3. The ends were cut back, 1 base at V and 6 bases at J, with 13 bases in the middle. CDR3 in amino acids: CASSQGQARGNSPLHF. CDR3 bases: TGCGCCAGCAGCCAAGGCCAGGCCCGCGGTAATTCACCCCTCCACTTT.

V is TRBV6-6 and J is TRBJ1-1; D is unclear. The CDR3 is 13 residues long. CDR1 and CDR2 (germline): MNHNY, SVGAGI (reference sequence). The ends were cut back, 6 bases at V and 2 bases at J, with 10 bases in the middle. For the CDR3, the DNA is TGTGCCAGCAGGGATACAGTTAACACTGAAGCTTTCTTT. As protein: CASRDTVNTEAFF.

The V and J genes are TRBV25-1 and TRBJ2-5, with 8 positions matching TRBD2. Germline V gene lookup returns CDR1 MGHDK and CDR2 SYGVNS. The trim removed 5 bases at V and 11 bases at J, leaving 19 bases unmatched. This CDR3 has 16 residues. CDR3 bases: TGTGCCAGCAGTCCCTCCGGTGGCCTGGCCGGGGGGGAGCAGTACTTC. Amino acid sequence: CASSPSGGLAGGEQYF.

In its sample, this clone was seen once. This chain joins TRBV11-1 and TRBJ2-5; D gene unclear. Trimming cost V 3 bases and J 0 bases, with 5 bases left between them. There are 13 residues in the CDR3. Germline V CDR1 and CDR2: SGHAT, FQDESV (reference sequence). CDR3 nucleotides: TGTGCCAGCAGCTTTTCGTACCAAGAGACCCAGTACTTC. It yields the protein CASSFSYQETQYF.

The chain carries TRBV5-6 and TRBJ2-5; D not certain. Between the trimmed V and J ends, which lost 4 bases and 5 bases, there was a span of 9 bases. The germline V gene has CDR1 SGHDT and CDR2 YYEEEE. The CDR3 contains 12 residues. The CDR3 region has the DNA TGTGCCAGCAGCCGCTGGGCGGAGACCCAGTACTTC. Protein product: CASSRWAETQYF.

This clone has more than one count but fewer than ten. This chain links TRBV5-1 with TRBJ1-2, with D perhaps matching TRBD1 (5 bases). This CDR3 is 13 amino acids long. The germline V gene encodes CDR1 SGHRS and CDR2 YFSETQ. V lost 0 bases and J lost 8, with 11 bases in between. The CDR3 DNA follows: TGCGCCAGCAGCTTGGAGGGGCAGTGGGGCTACACCTTC. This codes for CASSLEGQWGYTF.

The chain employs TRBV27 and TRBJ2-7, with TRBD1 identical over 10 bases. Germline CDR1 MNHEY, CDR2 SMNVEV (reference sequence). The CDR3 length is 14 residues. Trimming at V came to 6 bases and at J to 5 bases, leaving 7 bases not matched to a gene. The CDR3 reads CASRGRQGANEQYF. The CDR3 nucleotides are TGTGCCAGCAGGGGGCGACAGGGGGCAAACGAGCAGTACTTC.

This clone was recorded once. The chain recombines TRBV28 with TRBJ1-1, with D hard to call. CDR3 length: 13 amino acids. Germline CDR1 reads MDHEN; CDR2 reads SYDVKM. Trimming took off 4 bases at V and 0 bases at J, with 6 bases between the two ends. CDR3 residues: CASSSLLNTEAFF. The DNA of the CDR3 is TGTGCCAGCAGTTCTTTGTTGAACACTGAAGCTTTCTTT.

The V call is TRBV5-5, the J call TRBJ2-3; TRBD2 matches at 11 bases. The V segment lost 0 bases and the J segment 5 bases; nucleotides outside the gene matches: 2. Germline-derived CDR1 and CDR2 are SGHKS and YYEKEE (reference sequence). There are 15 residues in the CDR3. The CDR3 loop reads CASSLEGLAVDTQYF. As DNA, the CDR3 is TGTGCCAGCAGCTTGGAGGGACTAGCGGTAGATACGCAGTATTTT. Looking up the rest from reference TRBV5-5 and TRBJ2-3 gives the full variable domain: DAGVTQSPTHLIKTRGQQVTLRCSPISGHKSVSWYQQVLGQGPQFIFQYYEKEERGRGNFPDRFSARQFPNYSSELNVNALLLGDSALYLCASSLEGLAVDTQYFGPGTRLTVL.

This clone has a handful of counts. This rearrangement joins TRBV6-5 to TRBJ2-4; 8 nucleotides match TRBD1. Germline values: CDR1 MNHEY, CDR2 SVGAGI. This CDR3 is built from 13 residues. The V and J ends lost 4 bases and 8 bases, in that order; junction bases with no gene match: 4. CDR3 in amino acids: CASSSRQGYIQYF. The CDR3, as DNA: TGTGCCAGCAGTTCCCGACAGGGGTACATTCAGTACTTC.

The DNA for the CDR3 is TGTGCCAGCAGCCCAAGACAGGGGTTGGTGAATGAGCAGTTCTTC. This translates into CASSPRQGLVNEQFF. This chain joins TRBV7-8 and TRBJ2-1; 8 nucleotides align to TRBD1. The CDR3 spans 15 residues. Germline CDR1 is SGHVS and CDR2 is FQNEAQ. Trimming took 5 bases from V and 7 from J; bases not matched to a gene: 10.

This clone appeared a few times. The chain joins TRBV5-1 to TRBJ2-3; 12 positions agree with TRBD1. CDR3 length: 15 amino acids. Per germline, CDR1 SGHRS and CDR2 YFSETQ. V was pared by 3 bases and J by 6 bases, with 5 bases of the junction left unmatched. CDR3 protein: CASSWTGQGADTQYF. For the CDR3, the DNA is TGCGCCAGCAGCTGGACGGGACAGGGGGCGGATACGCAGTATTTT.

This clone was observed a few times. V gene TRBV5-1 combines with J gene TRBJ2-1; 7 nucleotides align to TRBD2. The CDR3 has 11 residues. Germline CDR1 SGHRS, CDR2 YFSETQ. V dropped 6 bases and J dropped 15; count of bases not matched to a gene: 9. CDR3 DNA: TGCGCCAGCACCGACGGGGACTATTGGTTCTTC. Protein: CASTDGDYWFF. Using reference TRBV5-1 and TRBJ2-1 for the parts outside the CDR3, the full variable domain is KAGVTQTPRYLIKTRGQQVTLSCSPISGHRSVSWYQQTPGQGLQFLFEYFSETQRNKGNFPGRFSGRQFSNSRSEMNVSTLELGDSALYLCASTDGDYWFFGPGTRLTVL.

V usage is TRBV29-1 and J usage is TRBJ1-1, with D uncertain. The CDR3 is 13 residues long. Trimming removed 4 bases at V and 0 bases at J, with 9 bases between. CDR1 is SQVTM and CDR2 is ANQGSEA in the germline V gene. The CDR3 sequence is CSVGAGLNTEAFF. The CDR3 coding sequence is TGCAGCGTTGGGGCCGGGCTGAACACTGAAGCTTTCTTT.